The 10 T cell receptor beta chains listed next were all sequenced from one sample in a study of blood T cell repertoires in COVID-19. Clones were read by immunoSEQ multiplex PCR, and TCRdb kept only the in-frame ones, dropping some. The repertoire includes 330,000 or so clones, around nine tenths of them detected once, and under 1.2% sits in the top ten. Sequencing was done on a sample of PBMCs or T cells enriched from blood (not recorded which). These receptors were obtained from a woman in her twenties or thirties who had been exposed to COVID-19.

This chain links TRBV7-2 with TRBJ2-1; D call uncertain. The CDR3 runs 13 residues. V was shortened by 11 bases and J by 15 bases, with 26 bases between the two germline ends. Germline V gene lookup returns CDR1 SGHTA and CDR2 FQGNSA. CDR3 protein: CASPPSQRTNPFF. The DNA of the CDR3 is TGTGCCTCGCCTCCCTCCCAAAGAACAAATCCGTTCTTC.

The sample holds a few counts of this clone. The J gene is TRBJ1-1, the V gene TRBV15; 7 bases match TRBD1. Germline V gene lookup returns CDR1 LNHNV and CDR2 YYDKDF (reference sequence). Germline trimming cut 1 base from V and 6 bases from J; bases unmatched to any gene: 8. The CDR3 has 15 residues. CDR3 bases: TGTGCCACCAGCAGAGTCAGGGGGGAGGTACCTGAAGCTTTCTTT. Translation gives CATSRVRGEVPEAFF.

The rearrangement joins TRBV6-5 to TRBJ2-4, with D uncertain. The germline V and J ends were trimmed by 0 bases and 0 bases, with 6 bases remaining between them. Germline V CDR1 and CDR2: MNHEY, SVGAGI. This CDR3 comprises 15 residues. For the CDR3, the DNA is TGTGCCAGCAGTTACTCGGAGCTAGCCAAAAACATTCAGTACTTC. Translated: CASSYSELAKNIQYF.

The gene calls are TRBV6-5 and TRBJ1-2; TRBD1 agrees at 9 bases. Per the germline V gene, CDR1 is MNHEY and CDR2 is SVGAGI. J gave up 7 bases and V 0 bases, and 6 bases lay outside the gene matches. The CDR3 totals 15 residues. Here the CDR3 DNA reads TGTGCCAGCAGTTACTCACAGGGGGCGAGTACTGGCTACACCTTC. This codes for CASSYSQGASTGYTF.

The chain joins TRBV18 to TRBJ2-1; D is possibly TRBD1 (6 bases). Between the trimmed V and J ends, which lost 0 bases and 9 bases, there was a span of 9 bases. Germline V gene data show CDR1 as KGHSH and CDR2 as LQKENI. The CDR3 runs to 13 residues. The CDR3 loop is CASSPPRGSEQFF. The CDR3 bases are TGTGCCAGCTCACCACCGAGGGGGAGTGAGCAGTTCTTC. Variable domain in full (rest from reference TRBV18 and TRBJ2-1): NAGVMQNPRHLVRRRGQEARLRCSPMKGHSHVYWYRQLPEEGLKFMVYLQKENIIDESGMPKERFSAEFPKEGPSILRIQQVVRGDSAAYFCASSPPRGSEQFFGPGTRLTVL.

This chain links TRBV2 with TRBJ1-5; tentatively, D is TRBD1 (6 bases). The ends were cut back, 7 bases at V and 0 bases at J, with 10 bases in the middle. The CDR3 extends over 14 amino acids. CDR1 and CDR2 from the germline V gene are SNHLY and FYNNEI. CDR3 DNA sequence: TGTGCCAGCAAGGGACAAACTAGCAATCAGCCCCAGCATTTT. This translates into CASKGQTSNQPQHF. Full variable domain (missing parts from reference TRBV2 and TRBJ1-5): EPEVTQTPSHQVTQMGQEVILRCVPISNHLYFYWYRQILGQKVEFLVSFYNNEISEKSEIFDDQFSVERPDGSNFTLKIRSTKLEDSAMYFCASKGQTSNQPQHFGDGTRLSIL.

The CDR3 sequence is CATSLSRYMNTEAFF. The CDR3 DNA sequence: TGTGCCACCAGCCTGTCGCGGTACATGAACACTGAAGCTTTCTTT. J is TRBJ1-1 and V is TRBV15; no reliable D call. Deletions cut 5 bases from V and 0 bases from J, with 13 bases between. The CDR3 has 15 residues. Germline lookup yields CDR1 LNHNV and CDR2 YYDKDF (reference sequence). The full variable domain, rest sourced from reference TRBV15 and TRBJ1-1, is DAMVIQNPRYQVTQFGKPVTLSCSQTLNHNVMYWYQQKSSQAPKLLFHYYDKDFNNEADTPDNFQSRRPNTSFCFLDIRSPGLGDTAMYLCATSLSRYMNTEAFFGQGTRLTVV.

CDR3 in amino acids: CASREGQTNTEAFF. In nucleotides, the CDR3 is TGCGCCAGCAGAGAGGGACAGACAAACACTGAAGCTTTCTTT. The chain has TRBV10-1 and TRBJ1-1; 7 bases align to TRBD1. The CDR3 loop spans 14 amino acids. CDR1 is WNHNN and CDR2 is SYGVQD in the germline V gene (reference sequence). V was pared by 6 bases and J by 2 bases, with 6 bases of the junction left unmatched.

In its sample, this clone was seen once. The chain employs TRBV5-4 and TRBJ2-5, with 8 bases fitting TRBD2. Per germline, CDR1 SGHNT and CDR2 YYREEE (reference sequence). The V segment lost 4 bases and the J segment 1 base; nucleotides outside the gene matches: 9. The CDR3 consists of 16 residues. The CDR3 here is CASSQGLAGSQETQYF. For the CDR3, the DNA is TGTGCCAGCAGCCAAGGACTAGCAGGGAGCCAAGAGACCCAGTACTTC.

V is TRBV7-3 and J is TRBJ1-1; a weak D match, TRBD1 (6 bases). Germline V gene lookup returns CDR1 SGHTA and CDR2 FQGTGA. There are 14 residues in the CDR3. With 2 bases removed from V and 1 base from J, the gap between germline ends came to 8 bases. The CDR3 DNA sequence: TGTGCCAGCAGCTTAGAACAGGGGAACACTGAAGCTTTCTTT. Residues: CASSLEQGNTEAFF. The complete variable domain, with remaining parts taken from reference TRBV7-3 and TRBJ1-1, reads GAGVSQTPSNKVTEKGKYVELRCDPISGHTALYWYRQSLGQGPEFLIYFQGTGAADDSGLPNDRFFAVRPEGSVSTLKIQRTERGDSAVYLCASSLEQGNTEAFFGQGTRLTVV.